This T cell receptor (beta chain) comes out of a study of blood T cell repertoires in COVID-19. Study at large: Spain, Italy and the United States supplied samples that represented acute and convalescent COVID-19.

The CDR3 runs to 15 residues. CDR1 and CDR2 (germline): LNHNV, YYDKDF (reference sequence). V dropped 1 base and J dropped 3 bases, with 12 bases sitting between them. The sample holds one count of this clone. TCRdb keeps only in-frame clones here, not all; method: immunoSEQ multiplex PCR. The table records around 310,000 clones, 75% to 90% of them present only once. Participants spanned ages roughly 18 to 95 years and resided in about two dozen US areas. The V call is TRBV15, the J call TRBJ1-2, with D maybe TRBD1 (5 bases). This TCR was sampled from a woman in her forties who had recovered from COVID-19. The sequenced sample consisted of PBMCs or T cells enriched from blood (not recorded which). In DNA, the CDR3 is TGTGCCACCAGCAGAGCTTCAGGGAAGGACTATGGCTACACCTTC. It translates to CATSRASGKDYGYTF.